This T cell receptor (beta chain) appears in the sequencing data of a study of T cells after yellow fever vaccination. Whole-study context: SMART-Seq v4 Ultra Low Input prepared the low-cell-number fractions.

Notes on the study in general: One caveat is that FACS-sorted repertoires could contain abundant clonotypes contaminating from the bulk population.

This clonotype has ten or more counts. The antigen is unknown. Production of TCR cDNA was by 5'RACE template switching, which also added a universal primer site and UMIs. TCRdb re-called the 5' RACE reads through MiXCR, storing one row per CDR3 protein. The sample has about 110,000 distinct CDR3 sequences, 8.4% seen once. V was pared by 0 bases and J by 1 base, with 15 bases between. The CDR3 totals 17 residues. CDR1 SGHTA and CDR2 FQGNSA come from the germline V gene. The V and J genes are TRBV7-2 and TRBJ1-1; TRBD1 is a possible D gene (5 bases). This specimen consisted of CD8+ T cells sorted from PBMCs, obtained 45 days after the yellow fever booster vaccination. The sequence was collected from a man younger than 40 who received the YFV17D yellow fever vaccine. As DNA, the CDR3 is TGTGCCAGCAGCTTAGCGGCACAGGAGGGCTCGAACACTGAAGCTTTCTTT. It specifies CASSLAAQEGSNTEAFF. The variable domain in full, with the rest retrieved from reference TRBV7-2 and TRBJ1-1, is GAGVSQSPSNKVTEKGKDVELRCDPISGHTALYWYRQSLGQGLEFLIYFQGNSAPDKSGLPSDRFSAERTGGSVSTLTIQRTQQEDSAVYLCASSLAAQEGSNTEAFFGQGTRLTVV.